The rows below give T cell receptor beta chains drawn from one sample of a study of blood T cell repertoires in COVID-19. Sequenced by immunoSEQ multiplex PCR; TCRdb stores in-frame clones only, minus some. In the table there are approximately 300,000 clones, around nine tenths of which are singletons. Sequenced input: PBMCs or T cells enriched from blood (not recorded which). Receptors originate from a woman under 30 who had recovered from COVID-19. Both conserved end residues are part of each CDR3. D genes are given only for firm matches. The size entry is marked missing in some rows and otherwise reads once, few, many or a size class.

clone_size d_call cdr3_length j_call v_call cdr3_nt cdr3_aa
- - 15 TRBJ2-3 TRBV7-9 TGTGCCAGCAGCCTGGGGCACAGTATCACAGATACGCAGTATTTT CASSLGHSITDTQYF
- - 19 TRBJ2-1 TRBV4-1 TGCGCCAGCAGCCAAGTTTCACTAGCAGGAGATCGTTCCTACAATGAGCAGTTCTTC CASSQVSLAGDRSYNEQFF
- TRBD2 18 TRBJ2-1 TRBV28 TGTGCCAGCAGTTTAGAGTCCAGCGGGAGTGATTCTTACAATGAGCAGTTCTTC CASSLESSGSDSYNEQFF
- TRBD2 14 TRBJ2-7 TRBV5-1 TGCGCCAGCAGCCCGACTAGCGGGTTAAACGAGCAGTACTTC CASSPTSGLNEQYF
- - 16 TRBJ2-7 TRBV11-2 TGTGCCAGCAGCTTAGAGGTCATCTATAACTCCTACGAGCAGTACTTC CASSLEVIYNSYEQYF
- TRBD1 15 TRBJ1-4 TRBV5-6 TGTGCCAGCAGCTCCCGACAGGGGGCTAATGAAAAACTGTTTTTT CASSSRQGANEKLFF
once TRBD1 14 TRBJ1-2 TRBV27 TGTGCCAGCAGTTACGCAGGGGGCATCTATGGCTACACCTTC CASSYAGGIYGYTF
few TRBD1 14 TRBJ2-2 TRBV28 TGTGCCAGCAGGCCGGGACAGCGGACCGGGGAGCTGTTTTTT CASRPGQRTGELFF
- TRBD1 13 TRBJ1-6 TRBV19 TGTGCCAGTAGTCGGGACAGAAATTCACCCCTCCACTTT CASSRDRNSPLHF
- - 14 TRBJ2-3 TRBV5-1 TGCGCCAGCAGATCCGCGGCGAGCACAGATACGCAGTATTTT CASRSAASTDTQYF
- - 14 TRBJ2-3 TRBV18 TGTGCCAGCTCACCGAGCGGAGGCACAGATACGCAGTATTTT CASSPSGGTDTQYF
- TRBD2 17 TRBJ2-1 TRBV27 TGTGCCAGCAGCCTCTGGGTGGGACTAGCGGAAAACAATGAGCAGTTCTTC CASSLWVGLAENNEQFF
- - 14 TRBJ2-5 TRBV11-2 TGTGCCAGCAGCCCCGGAGGCTTTCAAGAGACCCAGTACTTC CASSPGGFQETQYF
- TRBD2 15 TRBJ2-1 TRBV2 TGTGCCAGCTCTTTGACTAGCGGGGGGTACAATGAGCAGTTCTTC CASSLTSGGYNEQFF
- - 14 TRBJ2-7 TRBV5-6 TGTGCCAGCAGCTTTTTGGCAGAGGCATCCGAGCAGTACTTC CASSFLAEASEQYF
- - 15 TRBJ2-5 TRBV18 TGTGCCAGCTCACCACAAATAGCGTTAGGGGAGACCCAGTACTTC CASSPQIALGETQYF
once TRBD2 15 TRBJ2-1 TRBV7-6 TGTGCCAGCAGCCCGTGGAGCGGGAGGGTTAATGAGCAGTTCTTC CASSPWSGRVNEQFF
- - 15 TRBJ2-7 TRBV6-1 TGTGCCAGCAGTGAAGCGGGCGGGGTGAGGTACGAGCAGTACTTC CASSEAGGVRYEQYF
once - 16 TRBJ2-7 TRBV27 TGTGCCAGCGTCCAGTGGGATCACAGGGGGGGCTACGAGCAGTACTTC CASVQWDHRGGYEQYF
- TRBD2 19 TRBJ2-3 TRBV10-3 TGTGCCATCAGCGAGCCCGGGACTAGCGGGAGAGGTGCGGCAGATACGCAGTATTTT CAISEPGTSGRGAADTQYF
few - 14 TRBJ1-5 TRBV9 TGTGCCAGCAGCGTAGATGAAAGAGTTCAGCCCCAGCATTTT CASSVDERVQPQHF
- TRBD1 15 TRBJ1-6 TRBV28 TGTGCCAGCAGTTTTGGAGGGGGCGGTGAGGTGACCCTCCACTTT CASSFGGGGEVTLHF
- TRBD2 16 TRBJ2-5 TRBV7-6 TGTGCCAGCAGCTTAGGACTAGCGGGACACGAAGAGACCCAGTACTTC CASSLGLAGHEETQYF
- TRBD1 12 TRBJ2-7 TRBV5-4 TGTGCCAGCAGAGGAGACAGGGACGAGCAGTACTTC CASRGDRDEQYF